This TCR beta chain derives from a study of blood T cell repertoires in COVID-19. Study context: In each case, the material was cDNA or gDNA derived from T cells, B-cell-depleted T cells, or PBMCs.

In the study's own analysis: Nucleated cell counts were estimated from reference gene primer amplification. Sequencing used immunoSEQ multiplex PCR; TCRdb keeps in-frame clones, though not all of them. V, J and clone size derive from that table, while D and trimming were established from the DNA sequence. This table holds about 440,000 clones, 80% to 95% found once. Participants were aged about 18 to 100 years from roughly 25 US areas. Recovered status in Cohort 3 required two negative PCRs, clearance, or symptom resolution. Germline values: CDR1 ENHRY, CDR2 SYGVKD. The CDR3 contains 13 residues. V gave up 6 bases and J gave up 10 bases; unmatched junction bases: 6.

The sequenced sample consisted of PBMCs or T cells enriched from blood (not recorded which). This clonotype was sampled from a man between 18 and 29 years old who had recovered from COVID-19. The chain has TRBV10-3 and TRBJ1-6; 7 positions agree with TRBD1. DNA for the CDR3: TGTGCCATCAGCCCCGACAGGGAATCACCCCTCCACTTT. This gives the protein CAISPDRESPLHF.